This entry lists 32 T cell receptor beta chains sequenced from one sample in a study of identical twins. Via MiXCR, TCRdb re-called the 5' RACE reads, giving one row per CDR3 protein. The sample includes about 700,000 distinct CDR3 sequences, 6.1% of them seen just once. The material sequenced was naive T cells sorted from blood. The receptors derive from a young man in good health.

This clonotype was detected a few times. The chain employs TRBV11-2 and TRBJ2-1, with D possibly being TRBD2 (5 bases). The CDR3 is made up of 15 amino acids. The germline CDR1 and CDR2 sequences are SGHAT and FQNNGV. V lost 5 bases to trimming and J lost 8 bases, with 19 bases between them. The CDR3 DNA reads as TGTGCCAGCAGCCAACCCCGCGGAGGACGGGATGAGCAGTTCTTC. This sequence encodes CASSQPRGGRDEQFF.

Many counts were recorded for this clonotype. V and J are TRBV5-1 and TRBJ1-2; 8 bases map to TRBD1. Trimming cost V 4 bases and J 8 bases; bases outside gene matches: 16. This CDR3 region has 16 residues. The V gene's germline CDR1 is SGHRS and CDR2 YFSETQ. The CDR3 DNA is TGCGCCAGCAGCCCCAGCGGGATCGGACAGGGAGGAGGCTACACCTTC. Residues: CASSPSGIGQGGGYTF.

This clonotype was counted at least ten times. The J gene is TRBJ1-2, the V gene TRBV12-3 or TRBV12-4; D not certain. V lost 3 bases, J lost 4 bases, and 15 bases lay in between. The CDR3 length is 15 residues. CDR3 in DNA: TGTGCCAGCAGTTTTCGAGGCGAACAGCCCTATGGCTACACCTTC. Translated, it gives CASSFRGEQPYGYTF.

This clonotype appeared many times. The rearrangement joins TRBV20-1 to TRBJ2-5; D may be TRBD2 (6 bases). In germline, CDR1 is DFQATT, CDR2 SNEGSKA (reference sequence). Trimming took off 3 bases at V and 3 bases at J, with 14 bases between the two ends. The CDR3 runs 14 residues. The chain's CDR3 is CSASEASEKETQYF. The CDR3 bases are TGCAGTGCTAGTGAGGCTAGCGAAAAAGAGACCCAGTACTTC.

The chain joins TRBV12-3 or TRBV12-4 to TRBJ2-7, with a possible D match to TRBD1 (6 bases). The CDR3 runs 12 residues. Trimming removed 6 bases from V and 6 bases from J, with 12 bases in between. The CDR3 nucleotides read TGTGCCAGCAGCCAAACAGGGTTCGAGCAGTACGTC. It specifies CASSQTGFEQYV.

This clonotype occurred many times. CDR3 loop: CASSLGRELEQYF. CDR3 coding DNA: TGTGCCAGCAGTTTGGGACGGGAACTTGAACAGTACTTC. The rearrangement links TRBV12-3 or TRBV12-4 to TRBJ2-7; D may correspond to TRBD1 or TRBD2 (5 bases each). The CDR3 is 13 residues long. V dropped 3 bases and J dropped 10 bases, with 16 bases sitting between them.

The chain uses TRBV6-5 and TRBJ2-7; 10 bases map to TRBD1. Germline V CDR1 and CDR2: MNHEY, SVGAGI. This CDR3 is 16 amino acids long. With V trimmed by 6 bases and J by 4 bases, 12 bases remained unmatched. CDR3 in amino acids: CASRYYSRDRGYEQYF. The CDR3 nucleotides read TGTGCCAGCAGATATTACTCCCGGGACAGGGGATACGAGCAGTACTTC.

This rearrangement joins TRBV5-4 to TRBJ2-1; 11 bases line up with TRBD1. The CDR3 runs 17 residues. The germline V gene has CDR1 SGHNT and CDR2 YYREEE (reference sequence). Losses at the gene ends were 4 bases for V and 1 base for J; bases not matched to a gene: 7. CDR3: CASSGFGTGGSYNEQFF. CDR3 nucleotides: TGTGCCAGCAGCGGTTTCGGGACAGGGGGTTCCTACAATGAGCAGTTCTTC.

This clonotype has only a few counts. The rearrangement links TRBV7-2 to TRBJ2-5, with 7 bases that match TRBD2. J was trimmed by 7 bases and V by 7 bases; bases with no gene match: 9. This CDR3 comprises 13 residues. Germline CDR1 is SGHTA and CDR2 is FQGNSA. CDR3 residues: CASKGVGEGTQYF. CDR3 sequence (DNA): TGTGCCAGCAAAGGGGTGGGGGAGGGGACCCAGTACTTC.

This clonotype was detected ten times or more. The chain joins TRBV12-3 or TRBV12-4 to TRBJ2-7; 7 bases agree with TRBD1. The V and J ends lost 5 bases and 2 bases, in that order; junction bases with no gene match: 3. The CDR3 sequence is 13 residues long. The CDR3 loop is CASSRGQTYEQYV. The CDR3 nucleotides read TGTGCCAGCAGTCGGGGACAGACCTACGAGCAGTACGTC.

This clonotype was found many times. The chain combines TRBV18 with TRBJ2-5; 10 nucleotides agree with TRBD2. J gave up 1 base and V 2 bases, and 7 bases lay outside the gene matches. The CDR3 covers 17 residues. Germline values: CDR1 KGHSH, CDR2 LQKENI. This CDR3 reads CASSPGSTSGTQETQYF. The CDR3, as DNA: TGTGCCAGCTCACCAGGGTCTACTAGCGGGACCCAAGAGACCCAGTACTTC.

This clonotype was counted ten times or more. The CDR3 sequence is CASTNPPSGTGSYEQYV. CDR3 DNA sequence: TGTGCCAGCACCAACCCCCCGTCCGGGACAGGGTCCTACGAGCAGTACGTC. The chain recombines TRBV12-3 or TRBV12-4 with TRBJ2-7; TRBD1 matches 9 bases. CDR3 size: 17 residues. The ends lost 7 bases at V and 1 base at J; junction bases unmatched: 14.

The chain links TRBV9 to TRBJ2-7; 10 positions match TRBD2. With V trimmed by 0 bases and J by 2 bases, 5 bases remained unmatched. The CDR3 consists of 16 residues. Germline-derived CDR1 and CDR2 are SGDLS and YYNGEE. CDR3 sequence (DNA): TGTGCCAGCAGCGTAGTACCTAGCGGGAGTACCTACGAGCAGTACTTC. This translates into CASSVVPSGSTYEQYF.

This clonotype has just a few counts. The rearrangement links TRBV20-1 to TRBJ2-2; unclear D gene. Trimming cost V 5 bases and J 3 bases, with 7 bases left between them. This CDR3 is 12 amino acids long. The germline V gene encodes CDR1 DFQATT and CDR2 SNEGSKA (reference sequence). This chain's CDR3 is CSAATYTGELFF. The CDR3 DNA follows: TGCAGTGCTGCGACGTACACCGGGGAGCTGTTTTTT.

In this sample, this clonotype turned up many times. The chain uses TRBV7-2 and TRBJ1-2; 7 bases align to TRBD1. The junction had 6 bases not matched to a gene; V was cut back by 5 bases and J by 0 bases. CDR1 SGHTA and CDR2 FQGNSA come from the germline V gene. The CDR3 totals 15 residues. CDR3 DNA: TGTGCCAGCAGCCTCCGACAGGGCGCTAACTATGGCTACACCTTC. Translating gives CASSLRQGANYGYTF.

The CDR3 reads CASSKGTGKHANTGELFF. Here the CDR3 DNA reads TGCGCCAGCAGCAAAGGGACAGGGAAACACGCGAACACCGGGGAGCTGTTTTTT. The rearrangement uses TRBV5-1 and TRBJ2-2; 9 bases match TRBD1. The V segment lost 4 bases and the J segment 0 bases; nucleotides outside the gene matches: 10. The CDR3 length is 18 residues. The germline V gene encodes CDR1 SGHRS and CDR2 YFSETQ.

The V call is TRBV12-3 or TRBV12-4, the J call TRBJ2-1; possibly TRBD1 for D (6 bases). The CDR3 runs 15 residues. The V and J ends lost 5 bases and 8 bases respectively, with 19 bases between them. DNA of the CDR3: TGTGCCAGCAGTCATACCCGGGACACCGTCTATGAGCAGTTCTTC. It codes for CASSHTRDTVYEQFF.

Of note for this clonotype: Germline is not matched at one junction end, which may reflect a read error. The rearrangement uses TRBV5-5 and TRBJ1-2; 9 bases align to TRBD1. The germline V gene has CDR1 SGHKS and CDR2 YYEKEE (reference sequence). This CDR3 comprises 13 residues. The CDR3 DNA follows: TGTGCCAGCAGCTCCACCGGGACAGGGAGACCAGCCTTC. Amino acids: CASSSTGTGRPAF. Combining the CDR3 with reference TRBV5-5 and TRBJ1-2 gives the whole variable domain DAGVTQSPTHLIKTRGQQVTLRCSPISGHKSVSWYQQVLGQGPQFIFQYYEKEERGRGNFPDRFSARQFPNYSSELNVNALLLGDSALYLCASSSTGTGRPAFGSGTRLTVV.

This clonotype was detected ten times or more. The chain is built from TRBV4-3 and TRBJ2-7; 7 nucleotides match TRBD2. J lost 0 bases, V lost 1 base, and 3 bases had no gene match. Germline V gene sequence: CDR1 LGHNA, CDR2 YSLEER. The CDR3 has 15 residues. The CDR3: CASSQGLADSYEQYF. CDR3 coding DNA: TGCGCCAGCAGCCAAGGTCTAGCGGACTCCTACGAGCAGTACTTC.

The chain is built from TRBV15 and TRBJ1-4, with no clear D. The germline V and J ends were trimmed by 6 bases and 5 bases, with 7 bases remaining between them. The CDR3 extends over 12 amino acids. CDR1 is LNHNV and CDR2 is YYDKDF in the germline V gene (reference sequence). This chain's CDR3 is CATRPSNEKLFF. In DNA, the CDR3 is TGTGCCACCAGACCCTCCAATGAAAAACTGTTTTTT.

In this sample, this clonotype turned up many times. The CDR3 sequence: CASSLQLRTGSGELFF. The CDR3 nucleotides read TGTGCCAGCAGCTTACAACTGCGGACAGGGAGCGGGGAGCTGTTTTTT. The chain is built from TRBV7-8 and TRBJ2-2; TRBD1 agrees at 8 bases. The trim removed 2 bases at V and 7 bases at J, leaving 9 bases unmatched. Germline loops: CDR1 SGHVS, CDR2 FQNEAQ. The CDR3 length is 16 residues. Drawing the rest from reference TRBV7-8 and TRBJ2-2, the complete variable domain is GAGVSQSPRYKVAKRGQDVALRCDPISGHVSLFWYQQALGQGPEFLTYFQNEAQLDKSGLPSDRFFAERPEGSVSTLKIQRTQQEDSAVYLCASSLQLRTGSGELFFGEGSRLTVL.

This clonotype was observed a handful of times. The chain recombines TRBV19 with TRBJ2-7; 8 bases match TRBD1. Germline-derived CDR1 and CDR2 are LNHDA and SQIVND (reference sequence). V lost 2 bases and J lost 1; bases outside the gene matches: 4. The CDR3 is made up of 15 amino acids. The CDR3 loop is CASSISGTGSYEQYF. CDR3 DNA: TGTGCCAGTAGTATATCTGGGACAGGATCCTACGAGCAGTACTTC.

The CDR3, as DNA: TGTGCCAGCAGCTTGGTGGCGTACGAGCAGTACGTC. It yields the protein CASSLVAYEQYV. The chain employs TRBV5-6 and TRBJ2-7; unclear D gene. Trimming left V 0 bases short and J 4 bases short, with 5 bases between. The CDR3 has 12 amino acids. The germline gives CDR1 SGHDT, CDR2 YYEEEE.

The gene calls are TRBV30 and TRBJ1-5; D call uncertain. Trimming stripped 0 bases from V and 0 bases from J, with 9 bases between. The germline V gene encodes CDR1 GTSNPN and CDR2 SVGIG (reference sequence). CDR3 length: 15 residues. CDR3 nucleotides: TGTGCCTGGAGTGTCCTAGGGCTTAGCAATCAGCCCCAGCATTTT. This sequence encodes CAWSVLGLSNQPQHF.

The genes are TRBV7-9 and TRBJ1-5, with D uncertain. The CDR3 totals 14 residues. Trimming stripped 1 base from V and 8 bases from J, with 12 bases between. Per germline, CDR1 SEHNR and CDR2 FQNEAQ (reference sequence). CDR3 nucleotides: TGTGCCAGCAGCTTAGAAGGCCTCGGGGAGCCCCAGCATTTT. Protein product: CASSLEGLGEPQHF.

This clonotype was counted only a few times. This chain connects TRBV12-3 or TRBV12-4 to TRBJ1-4; D unresolved. V was pared by 7 bases and J by 4 bases, with 13 bases between. The CDR3 is made up of 14 amino acids. The CDR3 protein is CASTEVGFNEKLFF. The CDR3 nucleotides read TGTGCCAGCACCGAAGTAGGGTTTAATGAAAAACTGTTTTTT.

The chain carries TRBV5-1 and TRBJ2-1; 9 bases align to TRBD2. The CDR3 extends over 16 amino acids. Germline V lookup: CDR1 SGHRS, CDR2 YFSETQ. Unmatched junction bases numbered 11, after V lost 4 bases and J lost 6 bases. This CDR3 is CASSLGVSGSVNEQFF. The CDR3 nucleotides are TGCGCCAGCAGCCTCGGAGTTAGCGGGAGCGTCAATGAGCAGTTCTTC. Filled out from reference TRBV5-1 and TRBJ2-1, the complete variable domain reads KAGVTQTPRYLIKTRGQQVTLSCSPISGHRSVSWYQQTPGQGLQFLFEYFSETQRNKGNFPGRFSGRQFSNSRSEMNVSTLELGDSALYLCASSLGVSGSVNEQFFGPGTRLTVL.

The chain is built from TRBV6-5 and TRBJ1-5; 8 bases align to TRBD1. The CDR3 totals 16 residues. Germline-derived CDR1 and CDR2 are MNHEY and SVGAGI. The V and J ends lost 0 bases and 7 bases, in that order; junction bases with no gene match: 8. This CDR3 is CASSYSRTGKDQPQHF. CDR3 nucleotide sequence: TGTGCCAGCAGTTACTCCCGGACAGGGAAGGACCAGCCCCAGCATTTT.

The genes are TRBV24-1 and TRBJ1-1; D is perhaps TRBD1 (5 bases). Germline V lookup: CDR1 KGHDR, CDR2 SFDVKD. This CDR3 spans 14 amino acids. Deletions cut 5 bases from V and 4 bases from J, with 13 bases between. DNA for the CDR3: TGTGCCACCAGTGGGCCCAGGGAGGGCACTGAAGCTTTCTTT. Translation: CATSGPREGTEAFF.

This chain connects TRBV12-3 or TRBV12-4 to TRBJ2-7; D not certain. Trimming took off 5 bases at V and 5 bases at J, with 13 bases between the two ends. CDR3 length: 13 amino acids. Here the CDR3 reads CASSLGPRHEQYF. The CDR3 bases are TGTGCCAGCAGTCTAGGGCCAAGGCACGAGCAGTACTTC.

This clonotype was detected ten times or more. The V call is TRBV12-3 or TRBV12-4, the J call TRBJ2-1; no clear D. This CDR3 has 12 residues. The ends were cut back, 2 bases at V and 9 bases at J, with 8 bases in the middle. The CDR3 DNA reads TGTGCCAGCAGTTTACAAATAGCTGAGCAGTTCTTC. Translating it yields CASSLQIAEQFF.

The chain carries TRBV19 and TRBJ1-5; no clear D. The CDR3 length is 13 residues. Looked up from germline, CDR1 is LNHDA and CDR2 is SQIVND (reference sequence). The germline V and J ends were trimmed by 5 bases and 5 bases, with 10 bases remaining between them. The CDR3 DNA reads TGTGCCAGTAGTGCGGACTGGGATCAGCCCCAGCATTTT. Its translation is CASSADWDQPQHF.